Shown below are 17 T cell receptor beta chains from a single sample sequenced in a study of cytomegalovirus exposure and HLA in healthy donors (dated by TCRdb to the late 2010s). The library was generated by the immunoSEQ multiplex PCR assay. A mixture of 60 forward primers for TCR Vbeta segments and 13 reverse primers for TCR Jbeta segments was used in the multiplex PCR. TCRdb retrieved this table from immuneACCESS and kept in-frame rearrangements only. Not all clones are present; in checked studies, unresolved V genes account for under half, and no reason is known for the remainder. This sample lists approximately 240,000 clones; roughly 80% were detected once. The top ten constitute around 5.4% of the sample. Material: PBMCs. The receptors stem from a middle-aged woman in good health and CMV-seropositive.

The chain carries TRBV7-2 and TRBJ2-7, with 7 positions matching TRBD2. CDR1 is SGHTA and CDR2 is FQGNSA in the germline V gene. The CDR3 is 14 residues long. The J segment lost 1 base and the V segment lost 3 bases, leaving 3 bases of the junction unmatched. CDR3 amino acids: CASSFTGRSYEQYF. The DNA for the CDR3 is TGTGCCAGCAGCTTTACCGGGAGGTCCTACGAGCAGTACTTC.

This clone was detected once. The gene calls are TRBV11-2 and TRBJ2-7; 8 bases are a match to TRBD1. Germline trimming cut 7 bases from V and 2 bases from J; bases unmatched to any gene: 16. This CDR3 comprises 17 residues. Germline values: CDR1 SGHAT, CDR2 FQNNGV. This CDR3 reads CASTFGLGTGIAYEQYF. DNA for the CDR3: TGTGCCAGCACCTTTGGTTTGGGGACAGGTATTGCCTACGAGCAGTACTTC.

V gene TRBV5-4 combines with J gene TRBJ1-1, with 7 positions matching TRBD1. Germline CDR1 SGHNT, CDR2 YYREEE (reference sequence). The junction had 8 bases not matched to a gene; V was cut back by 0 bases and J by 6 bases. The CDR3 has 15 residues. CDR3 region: CASSLATGVRSEAFF. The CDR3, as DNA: TGTGCCAGCAGCTTGGCCACAGGGGTGAGATCTGAAGCTTTCTTT.

DNA of the CDR3: TGTGCCATCAAAGGGGAGGGCGCTGAAGCTTTCTTT. Translation gives CAIKGEGAEAFF. The chain is built from TRBV10-3 and TRBJ1-1; tentative D call: TRBD1 (5 bases). The CDR3 is 12 amino acids. V was shortened by 7 bases and J by 6 bases, with 12 bases between the two germline ends. The germline V gene has CDR1 ENHRY and CDR2 SYGVKD.

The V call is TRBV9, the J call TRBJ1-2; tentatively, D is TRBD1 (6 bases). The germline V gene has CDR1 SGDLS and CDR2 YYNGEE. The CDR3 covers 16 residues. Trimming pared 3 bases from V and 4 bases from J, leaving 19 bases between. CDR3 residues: CASSARLGGLGYGYTF. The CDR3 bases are TGTGCCAGCAGCGCCCGACTGGGGGGGCTCGGCTATGGCTACACCTTC.

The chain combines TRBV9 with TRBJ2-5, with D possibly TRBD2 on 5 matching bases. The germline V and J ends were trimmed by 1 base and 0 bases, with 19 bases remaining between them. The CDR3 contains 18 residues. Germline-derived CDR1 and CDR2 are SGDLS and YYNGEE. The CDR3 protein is CASSVRQTASLYQETQYF. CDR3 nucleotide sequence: TGTGCCAGCAGCGTAAGGCAGACGGCTAGCCTGTACCAAGAGACCCAGTACTTC. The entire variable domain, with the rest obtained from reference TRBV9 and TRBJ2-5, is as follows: DSGVTQTPKHLITATGQRVTLRCSPRSGDLSVYWYQQSLDQGLQFLIQYYNGEERAKGNILERFSAQQFPDLHSELNLSSLELGDSALYFCASSVRQTASLYQETQYFGPGTRLLVL.

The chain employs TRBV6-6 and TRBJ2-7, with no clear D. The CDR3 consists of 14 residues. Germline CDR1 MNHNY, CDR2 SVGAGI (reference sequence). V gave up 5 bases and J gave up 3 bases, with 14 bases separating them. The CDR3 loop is CASSREVYGYEQYF. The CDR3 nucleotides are TGTGCCAGCAGTCGCGAGGTGTATGGCTACGAGCAGTACTTC.

The CDR3 protein is CAISHSDRAGELFF. As DNA, the CDR3 is TGTGCCATCAGCCATTCGGACAGGGCCGGGGAGCTGTTTTTT. The chain uses TRBV10-3 and TRBJ2-2, with 8 bases that match TRBD1. The CDR3 runs 14 residues. The germline gives CDR1 ENHRY, CDR2 SYGVKD. V trimming: 6 bases; J trimming: 6 bases; junction bases outside the gene matches: 6.

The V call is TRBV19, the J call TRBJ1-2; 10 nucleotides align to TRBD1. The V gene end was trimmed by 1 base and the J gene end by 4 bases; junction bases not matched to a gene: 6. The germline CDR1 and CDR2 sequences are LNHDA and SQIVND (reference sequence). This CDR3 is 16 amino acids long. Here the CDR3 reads CASSIVGQGLSYGYTF. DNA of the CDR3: TGTGCCAGTAGTATAGTGGGACAGGGGTTATCCTATGGCTACACCTTC.

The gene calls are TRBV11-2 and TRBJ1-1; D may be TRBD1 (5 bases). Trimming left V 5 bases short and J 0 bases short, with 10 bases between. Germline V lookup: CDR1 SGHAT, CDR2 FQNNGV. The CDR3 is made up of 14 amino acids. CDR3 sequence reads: CASSRQRLNTEAFF. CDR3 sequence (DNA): TGTGCCAGCAGCCGACAGCGCTTGAACACTGAAGCTTTCTTT.

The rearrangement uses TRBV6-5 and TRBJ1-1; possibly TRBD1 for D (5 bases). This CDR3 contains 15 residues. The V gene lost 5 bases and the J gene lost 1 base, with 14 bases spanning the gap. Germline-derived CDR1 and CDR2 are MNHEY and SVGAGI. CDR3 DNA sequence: TGTGCCAGCAGTCCCGGGGGTGGGAAGAACACTGAAGCTTTCTTT. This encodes CASSPGGGKNTEAFF.

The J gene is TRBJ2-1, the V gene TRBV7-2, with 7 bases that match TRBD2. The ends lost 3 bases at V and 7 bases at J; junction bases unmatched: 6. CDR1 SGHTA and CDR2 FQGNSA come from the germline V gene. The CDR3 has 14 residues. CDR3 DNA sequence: TGTGCCAGCAGCTTGCCCGACGGGGGGAATGAGCAGTTCTTC. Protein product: CASSLPDGGNEQFF.

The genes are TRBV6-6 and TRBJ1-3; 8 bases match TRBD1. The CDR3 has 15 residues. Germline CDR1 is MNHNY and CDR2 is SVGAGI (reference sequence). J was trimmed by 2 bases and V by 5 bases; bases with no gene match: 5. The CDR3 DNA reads TGTGCCAGCAGTACTACCAGGGGGCCTGGAAACACCATATATTTT. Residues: CASSTTRGPGNTIYF.

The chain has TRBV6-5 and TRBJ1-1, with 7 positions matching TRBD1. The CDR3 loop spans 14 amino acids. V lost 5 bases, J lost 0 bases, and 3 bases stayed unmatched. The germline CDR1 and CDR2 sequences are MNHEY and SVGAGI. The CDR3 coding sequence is TGTGCCAGCAGTCCCGGGACAGTGAACACTGAAGCTTTCTTT. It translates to CASSPGTVNTEAFF.

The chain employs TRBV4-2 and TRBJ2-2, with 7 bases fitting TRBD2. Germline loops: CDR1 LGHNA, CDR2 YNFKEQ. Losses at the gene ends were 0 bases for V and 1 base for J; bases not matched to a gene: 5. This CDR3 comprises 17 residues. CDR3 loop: CASSQEVASGNTGELFF. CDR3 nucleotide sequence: TGTGCCAGCAGCCAAGAAGTTGCTAGCGGGAACACCGGGGAGCTGTTTTTT.

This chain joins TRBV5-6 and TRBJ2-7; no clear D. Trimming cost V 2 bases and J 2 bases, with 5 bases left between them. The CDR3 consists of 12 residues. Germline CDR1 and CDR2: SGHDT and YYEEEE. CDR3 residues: CASSFNTYEQYF. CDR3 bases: TGTGCCAGCAGCTTTAATACCTACGAGCAGTACTTC.

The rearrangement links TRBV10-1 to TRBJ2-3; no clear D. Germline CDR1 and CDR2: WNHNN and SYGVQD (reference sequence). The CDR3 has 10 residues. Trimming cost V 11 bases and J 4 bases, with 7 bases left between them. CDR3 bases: TGCGCCTACCTATCAGATACGCAGTATTTT. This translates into CAYLSDTQYF.